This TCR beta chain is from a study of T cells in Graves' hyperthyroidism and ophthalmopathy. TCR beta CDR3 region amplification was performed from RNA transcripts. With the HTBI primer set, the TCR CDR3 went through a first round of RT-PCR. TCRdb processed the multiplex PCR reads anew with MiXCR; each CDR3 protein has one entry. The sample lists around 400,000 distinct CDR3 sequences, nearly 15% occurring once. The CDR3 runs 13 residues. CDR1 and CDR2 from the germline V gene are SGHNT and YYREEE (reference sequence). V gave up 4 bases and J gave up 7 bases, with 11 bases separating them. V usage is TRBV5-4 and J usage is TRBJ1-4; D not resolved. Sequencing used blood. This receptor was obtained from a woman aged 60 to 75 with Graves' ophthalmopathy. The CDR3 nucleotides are TGTGCCAGCAGCCGGGCCCCCGGTGAAAAACTGTTTTTT. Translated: CASSRAPGEKLFF. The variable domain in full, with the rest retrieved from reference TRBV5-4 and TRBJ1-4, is ETGVTQSPTHLIKTRGQQVTLRCSSQSGHNTVSWYQQALGQGPQFIFQYYREEENGRGNFPPRFSGLQFPNYSSELNVNALELDDSALYLCASSRAPGEKLFFGSGTQLSVL.